The 10 T cell receptor beta chains below come from one sample, sequenced in a study of T cells in Graves' hyperthyroidism and ophthalmopathy. RNA transcripts provided the source from which TCR beta CDR3 regions were amplified. RT-PCR in the first round (using the HTBI primer set) targeted the TCR CDR3. Each CDR3 protein gets one entry after TCRdb re-called the multiplex PCR reads with MiXCR. The table shows almost 600,000 distinct CDR3 sequences, with roughly 13% occurring only once. What was sequenced was blood. Every receptor here comes from a woman aged 25 to 45 with Graves' hyperthyroidism that later progressed to Graves' ophthalmopathy.

Ten or more counts support this clonotype. The chain employs TRBV24-1 and TRBJ1-1; D not resolved. The V gene lost 1 base and the J gene lost 1 base, with 3 bases spanning the gap. CDR1 and CDR2 (germline): KGHDR, SFDVKD. The CDR3 length is 13 residues. CDR3 region: CATSDFGNTEAFF. CDR3 bases: TGTGCCACCAGTGATTTTGGGAACACTGAAGCTTTCTTT.

This clonotype was detected ten times or more. Here the CDR3 DNA reads TGTGCTAGTGGTTTGGCCGGGACAGATGAAAAACTGTTTTTT. Its protein is CASGLAGTDEKLFF. The rearrangement joins TRBV12-5 to TRBJ1-4; 7 bases are a match to TRBD1. This CDR3 region has 14 residues. Trimming cost V 1 base and J 6 bases; bases outside gene matches: 2. Germline V gene lookup returns CDR1 LGHNT and CDR2 FRNRAP.

This clonotype was seen a handful of times. CDR3 in DNA: TGTGCCAGCAGTGATCGTGGACAGGGGTACGGGAAGTTCTTC. It yields the protein CASSDRGQGYGKFF. The rearrangement uses TRBV6-1 and TRBJ2-1; 9 bases agree with TRBD1. With 3 bases clipped from V and 14 bases from J, the junction kept 11 bases outside the gene matches. The V gene's germline CDR1 is MNHNS and CDR2 SASEGT. The CDR3 length is 14 residues.

This clonotype was detected only a few times. The chain has TRBV5-4 and TRBJ2-5, with 7 bases fitting TRBD2. J lost 3 bases, V lost 1 base, and 6 bases had no gene match. The CDR3 is 15 amino acids. Per germline, CDR1 SGHNT and CDR2 YYREEE (reference sequence). Here the CDR3 DNA reads TGTGCCAGCAGCTTGAAACTAGCGCCTAAAGAGACCCAGTACTTC. It encodes CASSLKLAPKETQYF.

The rearrangement links TRBV28 to TRBJ2-7; TRBD1 aligns across 8 bases. The CDR3 has 14 residues. V shed 5 bases and J 5 bases; nucleotides not matched to a gene: 8. Germline V gene lookup returns CDR1 MDHEN and CDR2 SYDVKM. This CDR3 is CASSGTGGGHEQYF. DNA for the CDR3: TGTGCCAGCAGTGGGACAGGCGGTGGTCACGAGCAGTACTTC.

This clonotype was recorded at least ten times. This chain connects TRBV19 to TRBJ1-2, with TRBD1 as a possible D gene (5 bases). The germline V and J ends were trimmed by 6 bases and 6 bases, with 14 bases remaining between them. The germline CDR1 and CDR2 sequences are LNHDA and SQIVND (reference sequence). The CDR3 runs 13 residues. In DNA, the CDR3 is TGTGCCAGTAGCCCCATTGTGGGGGATGGCTACACCTTC. This sequence encodes CASSPIVGDGYTF.

This clonotype was detected many times. V gene TRBV10-3 combines with J gene TRBJ2-7; D is uncertain. The CDR3 length is 12 residues. CDR1 and CDR2 from the germline V gene are ENHRY and SYGVKD. Trimming took off 4 bases at V and 6 bases at J, with 10 bases between the two ends. The DNA of the CDR3 is TGTGCCATCAGTGGACTCGCGAGCGAGCAGTACTTC. Its translation is CAISGLASEQYF.

This clonotype was counted ten times or more. The chain links TRBV30 to TRBJ1-5; a possible D gene is TRBD1 (6 bases). Trimming shortened V by 4 bases and J by 4 bases, and 17 bases separated the two germline ends. The CDR3 extends over 15 amino acids. Germline lookup yields CDR1 GTSNPN and CDR2 SVGIG (reference sequence). CDR3 amino acids: CAWMRGWGANQPQHF. The CDR3, as DNA: TGTGCCTGGATGAGGGGGTGGGGAGCGAATCAGCCCCAGCATTTT.

There are many counts of this clonotype. This chain connects TRBV6-1 to TRBJ2-7; unclear D gene. Germline assignment: CDR1 MNHNS and CDR2 SASEGT. There are 13 residues in the CDR3. V lost 7 bases and J 6 bases, leaving 16 bases between the germline ends. CDR3 nucleotide sequence: TGTGCCAGCACTGAGACCCTCACCGGCGAGCAGTACTTC. Amino acid sequence: CASTETLTGEQYF.

This clonotype was found a few times. The chain couples TRBV6-2 or TRBV6-3 to TRBJ1-5; D gene uncertain. CDR1 and CDR2 from the germline V gene are MNHEY and SVGEGT. The CDR3 extends over 13 amino acids. The V gene lost 7 bases and the J gene lost 5 bases, with 12 bases spanning the gap. The CDR3 here is CASKTYGDQPQHF. The CDR3 DNA follows: TGTGCCAGCAAGACCTACGGGGATCAGCCCCAGCATTTT.